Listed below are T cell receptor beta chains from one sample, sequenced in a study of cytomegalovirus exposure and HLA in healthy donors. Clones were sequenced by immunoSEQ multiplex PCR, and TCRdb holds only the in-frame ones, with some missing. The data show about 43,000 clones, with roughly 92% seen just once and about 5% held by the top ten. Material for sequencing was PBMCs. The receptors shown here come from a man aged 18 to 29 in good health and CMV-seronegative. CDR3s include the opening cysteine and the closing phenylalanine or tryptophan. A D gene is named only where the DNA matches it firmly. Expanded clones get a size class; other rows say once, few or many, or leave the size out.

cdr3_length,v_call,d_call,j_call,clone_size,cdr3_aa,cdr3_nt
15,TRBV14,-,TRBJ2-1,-,CASSRSRELNNEQFF,TGTGCCAGCAGCCGAAGTCGGGAGCTAAACAATGAGCAGTTCTTC
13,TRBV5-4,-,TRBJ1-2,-,CASSLILTYGYTF,TGTGCCAGCAGCTTAATTCTAACTTATGGCTACACCTTC
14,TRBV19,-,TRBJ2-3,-,CASSPTERTDTQYF,TGTGCCAGTAGTCCTACCGAGCGCACAGATACGCAGTATTTT
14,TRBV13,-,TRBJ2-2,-,CASSLSGNTGELFF,TGTGCCAGCAGCTTGTCGGGGAACACCGGGGAGCTGTTTTTT
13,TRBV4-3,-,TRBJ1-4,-,CASSQDLRHELFF,TGCGCCAGCAGCCAAGATTTGAGACATGAACTGTTTTTT
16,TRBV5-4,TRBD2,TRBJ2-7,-,CASSIGTSVPAYEQYF,TGTGCCAGCAGCATCGGGACTAGCGTCCCGGCCTACGAGCAGTACTTC
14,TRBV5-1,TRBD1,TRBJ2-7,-,CASRIRGQGGEQYF,TGCGCCAGCAGGATCCGGGGACAGGGTGGCGAGCAGTACTTC
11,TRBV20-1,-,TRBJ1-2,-,CSAPGEGGYTF,TGCAGTGCCCCAGGGGAAGGTGGCTACACCTTC
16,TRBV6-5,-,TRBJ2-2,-,CASSYDADAGTGELFF,TGTGCCAGCAGTTACGATGCCGACGCGGGCACCGGGGAGCTGTTTTTT
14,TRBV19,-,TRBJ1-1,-,CASSLPGLITEAFF,TGTGCCAGTAGTCTCCCGGGACTGATCACTGAAGCTTTCTTT
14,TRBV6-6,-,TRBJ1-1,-,CASSLRIKDTEAFF,TGTGCCAGCAGTTTGCGGATTAAGGACACTGAAGCTTTCTTT
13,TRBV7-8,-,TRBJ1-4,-,CASTWGENEKLFF,TGTGCCAGCACTTGGGGGGAGAATGAAAAACTGTTTTTT
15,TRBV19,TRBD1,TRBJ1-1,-,CASSMTGTGNTEAFF,TGTGCCAGTAGTATGACCGGGACAGGGAACACTGAAGCTTTCTTT
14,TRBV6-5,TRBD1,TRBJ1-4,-,CASRGTGVREKLFF,TGTGCCAGCAGAGGGACAGGTGTACGGGAAAAACTGTTTTTT
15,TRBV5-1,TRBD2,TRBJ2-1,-,CASSPGASGTGEQFF,TGCGCCAGCAGCCCCGGGGCTAGCGGGACTGGTGAGCAGTTCTTC
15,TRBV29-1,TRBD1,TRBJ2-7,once,CSAFADRGLSYEQYF,TGCAGCGCCTTCGCCGACAGGGGCCTCTCCTACGAGCAGTACTTC
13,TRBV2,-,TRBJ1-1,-,CASRSDGGAEAFF,TGTGCCAGCAGGTCGGACGGGGGAGCTGAAGCTTTCTTT
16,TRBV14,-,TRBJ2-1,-,CASSQDLRARYNEQFF,TGTGCCAGCAGCCAAGATCTGAGGGCGCGGTACAATGAGCAGTTCTTC
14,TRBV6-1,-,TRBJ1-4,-,CASSERQFNEKLFF,TGTGCCAGCAGTGAACGACAGTTTAATGAAAAACTGTTTTTT
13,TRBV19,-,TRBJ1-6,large,CASTLGRNSPLHF,TGTGCCAGTACCCTGGGGCGGAATTCACCCCTCCACTTT
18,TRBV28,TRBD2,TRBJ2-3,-,CASSLSPGLGSSTDTQYF,TGTGCCAGCAGTTTATCACCGGGACTAGGGTCTAGCACAGATACGCAGTATTTT
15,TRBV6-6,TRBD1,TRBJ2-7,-,CASIISRDRPYEQYF,TGTGCCAGCATTATCTCCCGGGACAGACCCTACGAGCAGTACTTC
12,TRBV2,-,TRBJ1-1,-,CASKMDTTEAFF,TGTGCCAGCAAGATGGACACCACTGAAGCTTTCTTT
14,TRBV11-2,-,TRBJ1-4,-,CASSLTANNEKLFF,TGTGCCAGCAGCTTGACAGCTAATAATGAAAAACTGTTTTTT
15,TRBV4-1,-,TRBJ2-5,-,CASSQVQQGKETQYF,TGCGCCAGCAGCCAAGTTCAACAGGGAAAAGAGACCCAGTACTTC
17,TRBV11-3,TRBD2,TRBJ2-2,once,CASSLGSGRAATGELFF,TGTGCCAGCAGCTTAGGGAGCGGGAGGGCCGCCACCGGGGAGCTGTTTTTT
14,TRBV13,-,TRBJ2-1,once,CASSPRSRGPVQFF,TGTGCCAGCAGCCCCAGGAGTCGAGGGCCGGTGCAGTTCTTC
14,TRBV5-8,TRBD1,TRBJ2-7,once,CASSTTGAPYEQYF,TGTGCCAGCAGCACGACAGGGGCCCCCTACGAGCAGTACTTC
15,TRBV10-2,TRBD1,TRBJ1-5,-,CASKDRADGNQPQHF,TGCGCCAGCAAAGACAGGGCGGACGGCAATCAGCCCCAGCATTTT